This T cell receptor (beta chain) appears in the sequencing data of a study of T-cell memory formation after mild COVID-19. V shed 5 bases and J shed 0 bases, with 10 bases lying between them. Per germline, CDR1 MNHEY and CDR2 SMNVEV (reference sequence). This CDR3 is built from 14 residues. TCRdb analysed the 5' RACE reads with MiXCR anew, one entry per CDR3 protein. This table has hundreds of thousands of distinct CDR3 sequences, about 20% appearing once. The clonotype was recovered from an adult woman who had mild COVID-19 (a few samples of this study predate the infection). Cell type and time point are not known. The sequenced sample consisted of PBMCs or a T cell subset sorted from them (not recorded which). V gene TRBV27 combines with J gene TRBJ1-2, with TRBD1 as a possible D gene (5 bases). The CDR3 loop is CASSKQVPNYGYTF. The CDR3 DNA follows: TGTGCCAGCAGTAAACAGGTCCCTAACTATGGCTACACCTTC.